This is a list of T cell receptor beta chains from one sample in a study of blood T cell repertoires in COVID-19. Here immunoSEQ multiplex PCR was the method, and the copy in TCRdb shows in-frame clones only, minus some. The sample yields about 100,000 clones, less than 85% seen once. Material: peripheral blood. The receptors originated from a man aged 65-85 years with active or convalescent COVID-19. The CDR3 runs from the conserved cysteine through the conserved F or W. D genes are given only for firm matches. Rows give clone size only sometimes, using once, few, many, or a class for an expanded clone.

clone size	D gene	J gene	V gene	CDR3 length	CDR3 protein	CDR3 DNA
.	.	TRBJ2-1	TRBV5-1	14	CASSLLRGYNEQFF	TGCGCCAGCAGCCTCCTTCGGGGGTACAATGAGCAGTTCTTC
.	TRBD2	TRBJ2-7	TRBV19	15	CASSMSLAGNYEQYF	TGTGCCAGTAGTATGAGTCTAGCGGGTAACTACGAGCAGTACTTC
.	TRBD1	TRBJ1-3	TRBV6-1	16	CASSAPGQFSGNTIYF	TGTGCCAGCAGTGCACCGGGACAGTTTTCTGGAAACACCATATATTTT
few	.	TRBJ1-2	TRBV28	11	CASSLRDGYTF	TGTGCCAGCAGTTTGAGGGATGGCTACACCTTC
.	.	TRBJ1-2	TRBV9	13	CASSDQRVRGYTF	TGTGCCAGCAGCGACCAGCGGGTTCGTGGCTACACCTTC
.	TRBD1	TRBJ2-7	TRBV5-6	14	CASSAGTGRDEQYF	TGTGCCAGCAGCGCCGGGACAGGGAGGGACGAGCAGTACTTC
.	.	TRBJ2-3	TRBV10-1	17	CASSDLRWGEDTDTQYF	TGCGCCAGCAGTGATCTTCGTTGGGGGGAGGACACAGATACGCAGTATTTT
.	TRBD1	TRBJ1-2	TRBV6-5	13	CASSPTGFDGYTF	TGTGCCAGCAGCCCGACAGGGTTTGATGGCTACACCTTC
.	TRBD1	TRBJ1-2	TRBV2	13	CASKIGQGYGYTF	TGTGCCAGCAAGATAGGACAGGGCTATGGCTACACCTTC
.	.	TRBJ2-1	TRBV11-2	12	CASSLWSGEQFF	TGTGCCAGCAGCCTATGGTCCGGTGAGCAGTTCTTC
.	.	TRBJ2-5	TRBV5-6	11	CASSFRETQYF	TGTGCCAGCAGCTTTCGAGAGACCCAGTACTTC
few	.	TRBJ2-7	TRBV3-1/TRBV3-2	13	CASSPSGAYEQYF	TGTGCCAGCAGCCCATCGGGGGCCTACGAGCAGTACTTC
medium-sized	TRBD2	TRBJ2-7	TRBV6-6	15	CASSLGLAGTYEQYF	TGTGCCAGCAGTTTAGGACTAGCGGGAACCTACGAGCAGTACTTC
.	.	TRBJ2-1	TRBV19	15	CASSPGVSSYNEQFF	TGTGCCAGTAGCCCAGGGGTAAGCTCCTACAATGAGCAGTTCTTC
.	.	TRBJ1-1	TRBV28	10	CASSRREAFF	TGTGCCAGCAGTCGCAGGGAAGCTTTCTTT
.	TRBD1	TRBJ1-6	TRBV5-1	15	CASRAGQGGSSPLHF	TGCGCCAGCAGAGCGGGACAGGGCGGGAGTTCACCCCTCCACTTT
.	TRBD1	TRBJ1-2	TRBV25-1	16	CASSEIAPSDRDGYTF	TGTGCCAGCAGTGAAATTGCACCGTCCGACAGGGACGGCTACACCTTC
.	TRBD2	TRBJ2-1	TRBV19	16	CASSLWTSGGYNEQFF	TGTGCCAGTAGTCTTTGGACTAGCGGGGGGTACAATGAGCAGTTCTTC
.	TRBD2	TRBJ2-1	TRBV9	16	CASSKGGLASDNEQFF	TGTGCCAGCAGCAAGGGGGGACTAGCGAGCGACAATGAGCAGTTCTTC
once	TRBD1	TRBJ1-1	TRBV7-7	15	CASSPPTGTNTEAFF	TGTGCCAGCAGCCCCCCGACAGGGACGAACACTGAAGCTTTCTTT
few	.	TRBJ2-6	TRBV6-5	14	CASSRGYGANVLTF	TGTGCCAGTAGTAGGGGCTATGGGGCCAACGTCCTGACTTTC
.	.	TRBJ2-5	TRBV5-6	14	CASSLMAGRETQYF	TGTGCCAGCAGCTTGATGGCGGGGAGGGAGACCCAGTACTTC
.	.	TRBJ1-2	TRBV6-6	13	CASSPLSGSGYTF	TGTGCCAGCAGCCCCTTATCAGGGTCAGGCTACACCTTC
.	TRBD1	TRBJ1-1	TRBV14	15	CASSQGTGADTEAFF	TGTGCCAGCAGCCAGGGGACAGGGGCGGACACTGAAGCTTTCTTT
.	TRBD1	TRBJ2-4	TRBV2	12	CASSGITGTANF	TGTGCCAGCAGTGGCATTACCGGGACAGCGAACTTC
.	TRBD2	TRBJ2-3	TRBV15	16	CATSGVIGGGVDTQYF	TGTGCCACCAGCGGGGTGATCGGCGGGGGGGTAGATACGCAGTATTTT
once	TRBD1	TRBJ1-1	TRBV6-1	13	CASSQGQQTEAFF	TGTGCCAGCAGTCAGGGACAGCAAACTGAAGCTTTCTTT
.	TRBD2	TRBJ2-3	TRBV28	18	CASSLGTSGRSPTDTQYF	TGTGCCAGCAGTCTAGGGACTAGCGGGAGGTCCCCCACAGATACGCAGTATTTT
.	.	TRBJ2-1	TRBV28	14	CASSQVERINEQFF	TGTGCCAGCAGTCAGGTAGAGAGAATCAATGAGCAGTTCTTC
.	TRBD2	TRBJ2-3	TRBV3-1/TRBV3-2	16	CASSQASGGLTDTQYF	TGTGCCAGCAGCCAAGCCAGCGGGGGGCTCACAGATACGCAGTATTTT
.	TRBD1	TRBJ2-1	TRBV27	16	CASNRNRDRAYNEQFF	TGTGCCAGCAACCGAAACCGGGACAGGGCCTACAATGAGCAGTTCTTC
few	TRBD1	TRBJ1-1	TRBV28	14	CASSFPKNRGGAFF	TGTGCCAGCAGTTTCCCTAAAAACAGGGGGGGAGCTTTCTTT
.	.	TRBJ1-1	TRBV18	14	CASSPGGRNTEAFF	TGTGCCAGCTCACCAGGGGGCAGGAACACTGAAGCTTTCTTT
.	.	TRBJ1-5	TRBV5-6	15	CASSLGGGGDQPQHF	TGTGCCAGCAGCCTCGGAGGGGGGGGCGATCAGCCCCAGCATTTT
.	TRBD1	TRBJ1-2	TRBV18	13	CASSQGQADGYTF	TGTGCCAGCTCCCAGGGACAGGCAGATGGCTACACCTTC
.	.	TRBJ1-5	TRBV5-1	15	CASSLGRGSNQPQHF	TGCGCCAGCAGCTTGGGGCGGGGGAGCAATCAGCCCCAGCATTTT
.	TRBD1	TRBJ1-1	TRBV2	17	CASSANRGPKGNTEAFF	TGTGCCAGCAGTGCCAACAGGGGCCCCAAGGGAAACACTGAAGCTTTCTTT
.	TRBD2	TRBJ2-2	TRBV19	16	CASSLGTSGITGELFF	TGTGCCAGTAGTCTCGGGACTAGCGGGATTACCGGGGAGCTGTTTTTT
few	.	TRBJ1-2	TRBV2	12	CASSSLSTDGGF	TGTGCCAGCAGTTCTCTATCTACGGACGGGGGCTTC
.	TRBD1	TRBJ1-2	TRBV5-1	13	CASSSGQGYGYTF	TGCGCCAGCAGCTCGGGACAGGGCTATGGCTACACCTTC
few	.	TRBJ2-1	TRBV25-1	15	CASSLSGVSYNEQFF	TGTGCCAGCAGTCTTTCAGGGGTGTCCTACAATGAGCAGTTCTTC
.	.	TRBJ1-2	TRBV3-1/TRBV3-2	12	CASRNRVYGYTF	TGTGCCAGCAGAAACAGGGTCTATGGCTACACCTTC
.	TRBD2	TRBJ2-1	TRBV19	14	CASTQRGGINEQFF	TGTGCCAGTACCCAGCGGGGGGGCATCAATGAGCAGTTCTTC
once	.	TRBJ2-1	TRBV2	12	CASSLRDNEQFF	TGTGCCAGCAGTCTTCGAGACAATGAGCAGTTCTTC
.	.	TRBJ1-1	TRBV24-1	13	CATSDRVNTEAFF	TGTGCCACCAGTGACCGGGTGAACACTGAAGCTTTCTTT
once	TRBD1	TRBJ2-7	TRBV6-5	13	CASRLTGGYEQYF	TGTGCCAGCAGGCTGACAGGGGGCTACGAGCAGTACTTC
.	.	TRBJ1-1	TRBV5-1	14	CASSVMQTGGEAFF	TGCGCCAGCAGCGTGATGCAAACGGGGGGTGAAGCTTTCTTT
.	TRBD1	TRBJ1-6	TRBV11-3	15	CASSVRDSNNSPLHF	TGTGCCAGCAGCGTACGGGACAGCAATAATTCACCCCTCCACTTT
.	TRBD1	TRBJ1-3	TRBV29-1	14	CSVEKGGAGNTIYF	TGCAGCGTTGAAAAAGGGGGCGCGGGAAACACCATATATTTT
.	.	TRBJ1-2	TRBV29-1	14	CSVEEGSFNYGYTF	TGCAGCGTTGAAGAGGGCAGTTTTAACTATGGCTACACCTTC